This T cell receptor beta chain is from a study of T cell changes during pregnancy in multiple sclerosis. Sequenced by immunoSEQ multiplex PCR; TCRdb stores in-frame clones only, minus some. There are tens of thousands of clones in the sample; around 90% occur only once, and around an eighth lies in the top ten. This CDR3 has 12 residues. The germline CDR1 and CDR2 sequences are MNHEY and SMNVEV (reference sequence). Trimming removed 8 bases from V and 6 bases from J, with 10 bases in between. V gene TRBV27 combines with J gene TRBJ1-4, with D perhaps TRBD1 (5 bases). The material was CD8+ T cells from peripheral blood mononuclear cells, obtained after pregnancy. This TCR was recovered from a female donor with multiple sclerosis, enrolled in a pregnancy study. The CDR3 DNA sequence: TGTGCCAGCCGGGGGGGGGATGAAAAACTGTTTTTT. It codes for CASRGGDEKLFF.